Presented here are 2 T cell receptor beta chains from one specimen sequenced in a study of cytomegalovirus exposure and HLA in healthy donors. The PCR was carried out with 60 Vbeta primers and 13 Jbeta primers. The table came from immunoSEQ multiplex PCR; TCRdb's copy has only in-frame clones and leaves some out. The repertoire holds 50,000 or so clones, with roughly 80% as singletons. What was sequenced was PBMCs. All receptors come from a woman aged 40 to 50 in good health and CMV-seropositive.

The gene calls are TRBV28 and TRBJ1-5; D may be TRBD1 (6 bases). Trimming stripped 3 bases from V and 6 bases from J, with 9 bases between. Germline CDR1 reads MDHEN; CDR2 reads SYDVKM. The CDR3 contains 13 residues. CDR3 in amino acids: CASSLGAAQPQHF. The DNA for the CDR3 is TGTGCCAGCAGTTTGGGGGCTGCTCAGCCCCAGCATTTT.

The chain uses TRBV30 and TRBJ1-5, with D hard to call. Germline CDR1 is GTSNPN and CDR2 is SVGIG (reference sequence). The CDR3 runs to 17 residues. V lost 3 bases and J 2 bases, leaving 20 bases between the germline ends. The CDR3 coding sequence is TGTGCCTGGAGATCGACCGAACCTTATGCGGGCAATCAGCCCCAGCATTTT. It is translated as CAWRSTEPYAGNQPQHF.